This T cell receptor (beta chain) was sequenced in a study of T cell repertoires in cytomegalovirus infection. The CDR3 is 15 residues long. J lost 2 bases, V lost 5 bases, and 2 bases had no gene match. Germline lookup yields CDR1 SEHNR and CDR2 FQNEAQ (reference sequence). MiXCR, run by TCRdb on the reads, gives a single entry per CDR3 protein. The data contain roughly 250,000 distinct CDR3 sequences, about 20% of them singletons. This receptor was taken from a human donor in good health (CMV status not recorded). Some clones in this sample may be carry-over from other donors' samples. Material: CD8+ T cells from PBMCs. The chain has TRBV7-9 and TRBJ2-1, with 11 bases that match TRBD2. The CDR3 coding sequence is TGTGCCAGCAGCGCGGGACTAGCGGCCTACAATGAGCAGTTCTTC. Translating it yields CASSAGLAAYNEQFF.